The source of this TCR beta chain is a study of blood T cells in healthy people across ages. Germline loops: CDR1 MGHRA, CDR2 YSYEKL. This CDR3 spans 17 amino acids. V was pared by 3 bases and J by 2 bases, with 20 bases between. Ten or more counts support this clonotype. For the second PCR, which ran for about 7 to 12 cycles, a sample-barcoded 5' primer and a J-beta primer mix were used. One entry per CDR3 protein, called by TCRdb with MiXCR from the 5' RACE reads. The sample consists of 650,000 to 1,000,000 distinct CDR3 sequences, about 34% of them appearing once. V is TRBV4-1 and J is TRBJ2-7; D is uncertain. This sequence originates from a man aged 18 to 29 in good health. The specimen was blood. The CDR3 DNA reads TGCGCCAGCAGCCACCCCTCCTCACAAGGCATCCCCTACGAGCAGTACTTC. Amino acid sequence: CASSHPSSQGIPYEQYF.